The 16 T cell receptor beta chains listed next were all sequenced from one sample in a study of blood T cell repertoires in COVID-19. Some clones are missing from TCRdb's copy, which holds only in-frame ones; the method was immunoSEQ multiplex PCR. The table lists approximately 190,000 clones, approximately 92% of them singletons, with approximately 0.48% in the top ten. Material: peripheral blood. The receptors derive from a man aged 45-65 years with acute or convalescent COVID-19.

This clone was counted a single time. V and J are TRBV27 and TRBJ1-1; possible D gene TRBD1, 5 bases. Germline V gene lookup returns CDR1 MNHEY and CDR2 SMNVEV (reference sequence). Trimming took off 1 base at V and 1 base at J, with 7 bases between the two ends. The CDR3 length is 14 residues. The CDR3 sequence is CASSLWGRNTEAFF. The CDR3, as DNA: TGTGCCAGCAGTTTATGGGGCAGGAACACTGAAGCTTTCTTT.

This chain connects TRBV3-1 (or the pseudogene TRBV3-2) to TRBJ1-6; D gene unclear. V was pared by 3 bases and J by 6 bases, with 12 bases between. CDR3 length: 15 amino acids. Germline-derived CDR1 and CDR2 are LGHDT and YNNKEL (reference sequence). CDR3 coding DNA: TGTGCCAGCAGCCAGATCGACGGAGCTAATTCACCCCTCCACTTT. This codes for CASSQIDGANSPLHF.

Written as DNA, the CDR3 is TGTGCCAGCAGCTCGGCGGCAGCGGCCTCCTACGAGCAGTACTTC. Translation: CASSSAAAASYEQYF. The chain joins TRBV5-5 to TRBJ2-7; tentatively, D is TRBD2 (5 bases). There are 15 residues in the CDR3. Germline values: CDR1 SGHKS, CDR2 YYEKEE (reference sequence). V was pared by 3 bases and J by 0 bases, with 13 bases between.

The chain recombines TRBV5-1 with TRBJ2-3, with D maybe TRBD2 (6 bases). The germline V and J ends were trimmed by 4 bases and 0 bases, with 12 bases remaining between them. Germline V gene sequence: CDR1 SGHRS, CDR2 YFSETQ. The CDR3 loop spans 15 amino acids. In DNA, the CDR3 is TGCGCCAGCAGCCGCTTTAGCGGTAGCACAGATACGCAGTATTTT. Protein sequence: CASSRFSGSTDTQYF.

The CDR3 nucleotides read TGTGCCAGCAGCGTAAACGGACAGGGGAACACCGGGGAGCTGTTTTTT. Protein: CASSVNGQGNTGELFF. The rearrangement uses TRBV9 and TRBJ2-2, with TRBD1 identical over 8 bases. The CDR3 consists of 16 residues. Germline CDR1 is SGDLS and CDR2 is YYNGEE. J lost 1 base, V lost 1 base, and 3 bases had no gene match.

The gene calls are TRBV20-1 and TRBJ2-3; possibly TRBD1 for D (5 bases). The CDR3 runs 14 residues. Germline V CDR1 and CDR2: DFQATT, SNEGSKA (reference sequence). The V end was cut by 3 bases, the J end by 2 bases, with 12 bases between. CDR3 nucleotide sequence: TGCAGTGCTAGTTTAGGGGCCCACACAGATACGCAGTATTTT. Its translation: CSASLGAHTDTQYF.

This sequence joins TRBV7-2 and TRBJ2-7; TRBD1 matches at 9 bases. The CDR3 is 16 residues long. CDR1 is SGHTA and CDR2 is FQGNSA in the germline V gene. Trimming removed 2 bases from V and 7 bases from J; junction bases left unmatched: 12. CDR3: CASSLRGTGSRGEQYF. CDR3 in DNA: TGTGCCAGCAGCTTAAGAGGGACAGGGAGCCGGGGTGAGCAGTACTTC.

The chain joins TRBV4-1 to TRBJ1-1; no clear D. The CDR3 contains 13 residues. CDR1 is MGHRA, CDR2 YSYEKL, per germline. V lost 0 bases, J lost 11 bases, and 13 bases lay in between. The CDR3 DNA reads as TGCGCCAGCAGCCAAGAGGGAATTGGAGGCGCTTTCTTT. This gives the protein CASSQEGIGGAFF.

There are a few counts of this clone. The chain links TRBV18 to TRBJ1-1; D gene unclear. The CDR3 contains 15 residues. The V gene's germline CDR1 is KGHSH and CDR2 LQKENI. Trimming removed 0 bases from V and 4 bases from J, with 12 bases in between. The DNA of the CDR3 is TGTGCCAGCTCACCACCGATGCAGCGGGGCACTGAAGCTTTCTTT. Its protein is CASSPPMQRGTEAFF.

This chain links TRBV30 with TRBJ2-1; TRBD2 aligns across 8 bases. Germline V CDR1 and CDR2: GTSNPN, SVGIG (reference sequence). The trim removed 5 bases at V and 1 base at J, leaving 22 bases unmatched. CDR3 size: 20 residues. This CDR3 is CAWGSGSGTRKGSSYNEQFF. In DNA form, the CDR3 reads TGTGCCTGGGGATCGGGATCCGGGACTAGAAAGGGTAGTTCCTACAATGAGCAGTTCTTC.

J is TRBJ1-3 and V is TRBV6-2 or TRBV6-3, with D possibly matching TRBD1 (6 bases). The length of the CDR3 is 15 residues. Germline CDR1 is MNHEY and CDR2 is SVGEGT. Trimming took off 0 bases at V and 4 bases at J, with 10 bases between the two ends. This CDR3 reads CASSYSRGIGNTIYF. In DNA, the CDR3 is TGTGCCAGCAGTTACTCGAGGGGGATCGGAAACACCATATATTTT.

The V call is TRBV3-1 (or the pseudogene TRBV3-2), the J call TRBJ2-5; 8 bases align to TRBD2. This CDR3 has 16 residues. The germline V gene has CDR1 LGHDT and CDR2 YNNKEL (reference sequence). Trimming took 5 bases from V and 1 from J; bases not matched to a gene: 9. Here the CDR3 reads CASSRQVGGAQETQYF. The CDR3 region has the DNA TGTGCCAGCAGCAGGCAGGTCGGGGGGGCCCAAGAGACCCAGTACTTC.

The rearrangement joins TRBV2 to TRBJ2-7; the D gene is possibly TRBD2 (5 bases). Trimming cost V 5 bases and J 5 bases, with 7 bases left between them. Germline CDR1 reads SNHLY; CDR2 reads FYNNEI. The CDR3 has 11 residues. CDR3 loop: CASSIGNEQYF. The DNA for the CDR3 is TGTGCCAGCAGTATCGGGAACGAGCAGTACTTC.

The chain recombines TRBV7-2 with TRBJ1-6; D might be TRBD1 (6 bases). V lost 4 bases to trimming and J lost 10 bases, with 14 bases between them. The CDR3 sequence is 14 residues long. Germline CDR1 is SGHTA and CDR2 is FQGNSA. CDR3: CASSSALTGSPLHF. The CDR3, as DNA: TGTGCCAGCAGCTCGGCTTTAACAGGGTCACCCCTCCACTTT.

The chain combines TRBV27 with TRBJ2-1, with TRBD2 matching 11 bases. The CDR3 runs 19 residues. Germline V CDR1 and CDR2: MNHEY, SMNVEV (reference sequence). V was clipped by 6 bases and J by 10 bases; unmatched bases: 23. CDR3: CASSYSPPGLAVGQREQFF. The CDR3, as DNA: TGTGCCAGCAGCTACAGCCCCCCGGGACTAGCGGTCGGGCAGCGGGAGCAGTTCTTC.

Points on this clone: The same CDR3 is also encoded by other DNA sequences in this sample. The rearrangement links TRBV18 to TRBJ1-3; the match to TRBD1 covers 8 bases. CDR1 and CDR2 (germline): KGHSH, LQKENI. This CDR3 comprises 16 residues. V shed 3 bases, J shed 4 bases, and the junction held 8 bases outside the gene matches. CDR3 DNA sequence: TGTGCCAGCTCACCTTTTTCTGGACAGGGAGGAAACACCATATATTTT. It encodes CASSPFSGQGGNTIYF.